This TCR beta chain is drawn from a study of blood T cell repertoires in COVID-19. Study-level background: The United States, Italy and Spain were the sources of the acute and convalescent COVID-19 samples.

This clone was detected only once. In the original workflow: The assay estimated nucleated cells by amplifying reference gene primers. TCRdb's copy holds only in-frame clones and misses some; the assay was immunoSEQ multiplex PCR. That table gives V, J and clone size, and the DNA gave D and trimming. The sample records about 77,000 clones, roughly nine tenths being singletons. Germline loops: CDR1 MNHEY, CDR2 SMNVEV (reference sequence). Between the trimmed V and J ends, which lost 2 bases and 3 bases, there was a span of 16 bases. The CDR3 is made up of 16 amino acids. Sequencing was performed on peripheral blood. This receptor was identified in a woman of 80 years or more with active or convalescent COVID-19. The V call is TRBV27, the J call TRBJ1-1, with D possibly matching TRBD1 (6 bases). The CDR3 DNA reads TGTGCCAGCAGTTTACGAACAGGGAGATGGGACACTGAAGCTTTCTTT. As protein: CASSLRTGRWDTEAFF.